The 29 T cell receptor beta chains given below trace back to one sample, sequenced in a study of cytomegalovirus exposure and HLA in healthy donors. With 60 Vbeta and 13 Jbeta primers, the PCR was carried out. Clones were read by immunoSEQ multiplex PCR, and TCRdb kept only the in-frame ones, dropping some. In the table there are 160,000 or so clones, roughly 77% of which are singletons. Sequencing was performed on PBMCs. The receptors were sampled from a man aged 18 to 30 in good health and CMV-seropositive.

CDR3 sequence: CASSLVVAGATGETQYF. The CDR3 bases are TGTGCCAGCAGCTTAGTTGTAGCGGGAGCAACCGGGGAGACCCAGTACTTC. The chain has TRBV11-2 and TRBJ2-5, with 9 bases lining up with TRBD2. CDR3 length: 17 residues. CDR1 SGHAT and CDR2 FQNNGV come from the germline V gene. J gave up 5 bases and V 1 base, and 11 bases lay outside the gene matches.

The chain has TRBV2 and TRBJ2-2; D is uncertain. V lost 3 bases to trimming and J lost 7 bases, with 9 bases between them. In germline, CDR1 is SNHLY, CDR2 FYNNEI. CDR3 length equals 13 residues. The DNA of the CDR3 is TGTGCCAGCAGTGACCGGGTGGGCGGGGAGCTGTTTTTT. Translating it yields CASSDRVGGELFF.

Only one count was recorded for this clone. The chain recombines TRBV7-2 with TRBJ2-2; TRBD1 is a possible D gene (6 bases). Germline CDR1 reads SGHTA; CDR2 reads FQGNSA. The CDR3 has 14 residues. The CDR3 DNA is TGTGCAGGGGGAGTATCGGGCAACACCGGGGAGCTGTTTTTT. This encodes CAGGVSGNTGELFF.

This clone was found a few times. V usage is TRBV6-5 and J usage is TRBJ2-7, with TRBD1 matching over 7 bases. The length of the CDR3 is 13 residues. Germline V gene lookup returns CDR1 MNHEY and CDR2 SVGAGI. V gave up 3 bases and J gave up 7 bases; unmatched junction bases: 6. CDR3 sequence: CASSYIRGQEQYV. The DNA for the CDR3 is TGTGCCAGCAGTTATATTAGGGGGCAGGAGCAGTACGTC.

CDR3 nucleotide sequence: TGCGCCAGCAGCTTGGATACAGGGTACGGCTACACCTTC. Encoded protein: CASSLDTGYGYTF. This chain links TRBV5-1 with TRBJ1-2; D may be TRBD1 (6 bases). The V end was cut by 0 bases, the J end by 8 bases, with 11 bases between. The V gene's germline CDR1 is SGHRS and CDR2 YFSETQ. CDR3 length equals 13 residues.

The chain uses TRBV5-1 and TRBJ2-2; 7 nucleotides line up with TRBD1. The length of the CDR3 is 17 residues. Germline CDR1 SGHRS, CDR2 YFSETQ. Trimming at V came to 4 bases and at J to 0 bases, leaving 9 bases not matched to a gene. The CDR3 sequence is CASSPLLGTANTGELFF. CDR3 nucleotide sequence: TGCGCCAGCAGCCCCCTTCTCGGGACAGCGAACACCGGGGAGCTGTTTTTT.

V and J are TRBV11-3 and TRBJ1-1, with 11 bases that match TRBD1. The V and J ends lost 6 bases and 11 bases, in that order; junction bases with no gene match: 14. Germline V gene data show CDR1 as SGHNT and CDR2 as YENEEA. There are 15 residues in the CDR3. The CDR3 sequence: CASSSLSGTGGDAFF. CDR3 DNA: TGTGCCAGCAGTTCACTATCCGGGACAGGGGGTGATGCTTTCTTT.

The V and J genes are TRBV29-1 and TRBJ1-4; a weak D match, TRBD1 (6 bases). The CDR3 loop spans 14 amino acids. CDR1 is SQVTM, CDR2 ANQGSEA, per germline. Trimming shortened V by 8 bases and J by 8 bases, and 21 bases separated the two germline ends. The CDR3 sequence is CSTGGGGVNEKLFF. CDR3 in DNA: TGCAGCACTGGTGGGGGCGGAGTAAACGAAAAACTGTTTTTT.

This clone has more than one count but fewer than ten. This chain connects TRBV5-6 to TRBJ2-5; tentatively, D is TRBD2 (7 bases). There are 14 residues in the CDR3. Germline-derived CDR1 and CDR2 are SGHDT and YYEEEE. The V gene lost 4 bases and the J gene lost 11 bases, with 21 bases spanning the gap. CDR3 nucleotide sequence: TGTGCCAGCAGCCCCTCAGGGGCGGGGGCCCCTCAGTACTTC. It codes for CASSPSGAGAPQYF. Together with reference TRBV5-6 and TRBJ2-5, the CDR3 gives the full variable domain: DAGVTQSPTHLIKTRGQQVTLRCSPKSGHDTVSWYQQALGQGPQFIFQYYEEEERQRGNFPDRFSGHQFPNYSSELNVNALLLGDSALYLCASSPSGAGAPQYFGPGTRLLVL.

On this clone itself: The junction and the germline gene differ at one end; a read error may be behind it. V gene TRBV6-5 combines with J gene TRBJ2-1, with 13 bases fitting TRBD2. The V gene's germline CDR1 is MNHEY and CDR2 SVGAGI. The CDR3 runs to 15 residues. The CDR3 DNA reads TGTGCCAGCAGTAAGACTAGCGGGAGGTTCAATGAGCAGCTCTTC. This translates into CASSKTSGRFNEQLF.

This sequence joins TRBV18 and TRBJ2-7, with D maybe TRBD2 (5 bases). Trimming pared 1 base from V and 0 bases from J, leaving 7 bases between. CDR3 length: 14 residues. The germline gives CDR1 KGHSH, CDR2 LQKENI. CDR3 nucleotides: TGTGCCAGCTCACCACGGAGGAGCTCCTACGAGCAGTACGTC. Encoded protein: CASSPRRSSYEQYV.

The V gene is TRBV4-1, the J gene TRBJ2-7, with D possibly being TRBD2 (7 bases). Germline CDR1 MGHRA, CDR2 YSYEKL. CDR3 length equals 15 residues. V was clipped by 1 base and J by 3 bases, with 13 bases between them. The CDR3 sequence: CASSQGRGPGYEQYV. As DNA, the CDR3 is TGCGCCAGCAGCCAAGGGCGGGGGCCAGGCTACGAGCAGTACGTC.

The chain has TRBV15 and TRBJ2-3; TRBD2 aligns across 8 bases. With 3 bases clipped from V and 0 bases from J, the junction kept 14 bases outside the gene matches. The V gene's germline CDR1 is LNHNV and CDR2 YYDKDF (reference sequence). The CDR3 sequence is 19 residues long. The CDR3 DNA follows: TGTGCCACCAGCAGTGGGAAGGCAGCGGGGGCCTCTAGCACAGATACGCAGTATTTT. Translation gives CATSSGKAAGASSTDTQYF.

The chain couples TRBV7-9 to TRBJ1-2; weak D call: TRBD1 (6 bases). The CDR3 spans 15 residues. Germline assignment: CDR1 SEHNR and CDR2 FQNEAQ (reference sequence). The V end lost 6 bases, the J end lost 0 bases, and 14 bases lay between the germline ends. CDR3 sequence reads: CASRTTQGPNYGYTF. The CDR3 nucleotides are TGTGCCAGCAGAACCACTCAGGGGCCTAACTATGGCTACACCTTC.

The chain carries TRBV28 and TRBJ1-5; 8 nucleotides agree with TRBD1. With V trimmed by 2 bases and J by 2 bases, 8 bases remained unmatched. The CDR3 loop spans 17 amino acids. Germline CDR1 reads MDHEN; CDR2 reads SYDVKM. CDR3 bases: TGTGCCAGCAGTTTACCTCGGACAGGGCCGGGCAATCAGCCCCAGCATTTT. Its translation is CASSLPRTGPGNQPQHF.

The genes are TRBV5-4 and TRBJ2-1, with 9 nucleotides matching TRBD2. This CDR3 is 14 amino acids long. Per germline, CDR1 SGHNT and CDR2 YYREEE (reference sequence). Trimming at V came to 0 bases and at J to 15 bases, leaving 10 bases not matched to a gene. CDR3 in amino acids: CASSLEGSGRRLFF. CDR3 coding DNA: TGTGCCAGCAGCTTGGAAGGTAGCGGGAGAAGACTGTTCTTC.

The V call is TRBV10-1, the J call TRBJ2-7; the D gene is possibly TRBD2 (5 bases). CDR3 length: 17 amino acids. The germline CDR1 and CDR2 sequences are WNHNN and SYGVQD (reference sequence). Trimming stripped 6 bases from V and 0 bases from J, with 21 bases between. The CDR3 spells CASSLTLGIAVSYEQYV. In nucleotides, the CDR3 is TGCGCCAGCAGCCTCACACTAGGGATAGCAGTCTCCTACGAGCAGTACGTC.

This clone occurred a few times. This rearrangement joins TRBV19 to TRBJ2-2, with 11 bases lining up with TRBD1. Germline V gene data show CDR1 as LNHDA and CDR2 as SQIVND (reference sequence). The V gene end was trimmed by 3 bases and the J gene end by 4 bases; junction bases not matched to a gene: 7. The CDR3 sequence is 17 residues long. Here the CDR3 reads CASSIAPGTGGTGELFF. The CDR3 DNA follows: TGTGCCAGTAGTATCGCCCCTGGGACAGGGGGCACCGGGGAGCTGTTTTTT.

The chain links TRBV5-6 to TRBJ2-3, with D maybe TRBD2 (6 bases). The CDR3 length is 15 residues. V gave up 0 bases and J gave up 3 bases, with 11 bases separating them. The germline V gene encodes CDR1 SGHDT and CDR2 YYEEEE. CDR3 DNA: TGTGCCAGCAGCTTGGGTGCGGGGAGTACAGATACGCAGTATTTT. Translation: CASSLGAGSTDTQYF.

The V and J genes are TRBV30 and TRBJ2-5; weak D call: TRBD2 (5 bases). V lost 5 bases and J 0 bases, leaving 19 bases between the germline ends. The CDR3 sequence is 16 residues long. Germline loops: CDR1 GTSNPN, CDR2 SVGIG (reference sequence). CDR3 residues: CAWGSSRTGYQETQYF. The CDR3 DNA sequence: TGTGCCTGGGGCAGTTCCCGGACGGGATACCAAGAGACCCAGTACTTC.

The rearrangement joins TRBV5-6 to TRBJ2-7; TRBD1 might be the D (5 bases). This CDR3 is 13 amino acids long. V lost 2 bases and J 4 bases, leaving 10 bases between the germline ends. Germline-derived CDR1 and CDR2 are SGHDT and YYEEEE. CDR3 sequence: CASSFWGDYEQYV. The CDR3 DNA is TGTGCCAGCAGCTTTTGGGGCGATTACGAGCAGTACGTC.

This clone was seen more than once but under ten times. This chain uses TRBV30 with TRBJ2-3, with 10 bases lining up with TRBD2. Per the germline V gene, CDR1 is GTSNPN and CDR2 is SVGIG (reference sequence). The CDR3 is made up of 16 amino acids. The V gene end was trimmed by 4 bases and the J gene end by 4 bases; junction bases not matched to a gene: 11. The CDR3 DNA is TGTGCCTGGACAGGAGGTCTAGCGGGAGTCGCAGATACGCAGTATTTT. This translates into CAWTGGLAGVADTQYF.

The rearrangement links TRBV6-1 to TRBJ1-1; 10 positions match TRBD1. Germline values: CDR1 MNHNS, CDR2 SASEGT. The CDR3 contains 14 residues. V shed 6 bases, J shed 3 bases, and the junction held 4 bases outside the gene matches. CDR3 amino acids: CASSLDRGDTEAFF. CDR3 nucleotides: TGTGCCAGCAGCTTGGACAGGGGGGACACTGAAGCTTTCTTT.

CDR3 sequence (DNA): TGTGCCAGCAGCTCTCCCAGGGGAGGGCGGGGGACCGGGGAGCTGTTTTTT. Translated, it gives CASSSPRGGRGTGELFF. This chain links TRBV5-6 with TRBJ2-2, with D possibly TRBD2 on 7 matching bases. Germline V lookup: CDR1 SGHDT, CDR2 YYEEEE. Trimming took 3 bases from V and 5 from J, leaving 20 bases between them. This CDR3 has 17 amino acids.

The V call is TRBV11-2, the J call TRBJ2-5; 15 nucleotides line up with TRBD2. The V and J ends lost 3 bases and 4 bases, in that order; junction bases with no gene match: 12. Germline CDR1 SGHAT, CDR2 FQNNGV. This CDR3 contains 19 residues. As DNA, the CDR3 is TGTGCCAGCAGCTTGGTGTCGGGGCTGGGACTAGCGGGAGGAGAGACCCAGTACTTC. This gives the protein CASSLVSGLGLAGGETQYF. The full variable domain, rest sourced from reference TRBV11-2 and TRBJ2-5, is EAGVAQSPRYKIIEKRQSVAFWCNPISGHATLYWYQQILGQGPKLLIQFQNNGVVDDSQLPKDRFSAERLKGVDSTLKIQPAKLEDSAVYLCASSLVSGLGLAGGETQYFGPGTRLLVL.

The chain recombines TRBV19 with TRBJ1-2; D remains ambiguous. The CDR3 is 13 residues long. The ends were cut back, 9 bases at V and 3 bases at J, with 14 bases in the middle. The V gene's germline CDR1 is LNHDA and CDR2 SQIVND (reference sequence). Here the CDR3 reads CASLKQRDYGYTF. The CDR3 DNA is TGTGCCAGCCTTAAGCAGAGGGACTATGGCTACACCTTC.

The chain couples TRBV5-1 to TRBJ2-1; D unclear. V was shortened by 0 bases and J by 7 bases, with 11 bases between the two germline ends. CDR3 length: 14 amino acids. Germline V CDR1 and CDR2: SGHRS, YFSETQ. CDR3 sequence reads: CASSLAQASNEQFF. The CDR3 nucleotides read TGCGCCAGCAGCTTGGCCCAAGCTAGTAATGAGCAGTTCTTC.

V and J are TRBV5-4 and TRBJ2-5, with 8 bases identical to TRBD1. This CDR3 has 15 amino acids. Germline assignment: CDR1 SGHNT and CDR2 YYREEE (reference sequence). The V segment lost 2 bases and the J segment 5 bases; nucleotides outside the gene matches: 8. CDR3 DNA sequence: TGTGCCAGCAGCTTATTGCAGGGGGCCGTCGAGACCCAGTACTTC. Residues: CASSLLQGAVETQYF.

This clone showed up just a few times. Other DNA sequences from this sample encode an identical CDR3 as well. The chain employs TRBV7-8 and TRBJ1-4, with D perhaps matching TRBD1 (6 bases). CDR1 is SGHVS and CDR2 is FQNEAQ in the germline V gene. CDR3 size: 13 residues. V was pared by 1 base and J by 7 bases, with 7 bases between. CDR3 bases: TGTGCCAGCAGCTTAGGGACAGCTGAAAAACTGTTTTTT. The encoded protein is CASSLGTAEKLFF.